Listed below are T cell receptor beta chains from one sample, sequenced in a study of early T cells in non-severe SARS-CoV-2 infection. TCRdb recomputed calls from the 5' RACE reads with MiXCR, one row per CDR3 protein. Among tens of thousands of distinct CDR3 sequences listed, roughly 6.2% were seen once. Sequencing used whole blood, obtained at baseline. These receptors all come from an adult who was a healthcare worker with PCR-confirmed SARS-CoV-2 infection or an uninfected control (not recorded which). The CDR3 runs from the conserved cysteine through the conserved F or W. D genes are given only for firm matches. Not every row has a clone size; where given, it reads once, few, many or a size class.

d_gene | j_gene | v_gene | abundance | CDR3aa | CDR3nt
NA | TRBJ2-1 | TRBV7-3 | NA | CASSKEIFNEQFF | TGTGCCAGCAGCAAAGAGATTTTCAATGAGCAGTTCTTC
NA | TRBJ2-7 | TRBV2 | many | CASSHPGLSTYEQYF | TGTGCCAGCAGTCATCCGGGACTGTCAACCTACGAGCAGTACTTC
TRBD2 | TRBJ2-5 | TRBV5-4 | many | CASSWTSFQETQYF | TGTGCCAGCAGCTGGACTAGCTTCCAAGAGACCCAGTACTTC
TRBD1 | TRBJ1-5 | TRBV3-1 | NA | CASSHTTGRTDSNQPQHF | TGTGCCAGCAGCCACACGACAGGGAGAACGGATAGCAATCAGCCCCAGCATTTT
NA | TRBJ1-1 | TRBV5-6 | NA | CASSFGPMNTEAFF | TGTGCCAGCAGCTTCGGACCCATGAACACTGAAGCTTTCTTT
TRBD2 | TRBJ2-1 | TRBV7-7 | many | CASSLAGSSGRASYNEQFF | TGTGCTAGCAGCTTAGCAGGCTCTAGCGGGAGGGCCTCCTACAATGAGCAGTTCTTC
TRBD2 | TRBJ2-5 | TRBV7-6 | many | CASSLGLRAGGETQYF | TGTGCCAGCAGCTTAGGTCTCCGGGCGGGAGGAGAGACCCAGTACTTC
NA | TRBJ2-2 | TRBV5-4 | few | CASSLGRDLRGELFF | TGTGCCAGCAGCTTGGGCAGGGATTTGAGGGGGGAGCTGTTTTTT
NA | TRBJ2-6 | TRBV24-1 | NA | CATSASGDSGANVLTF | TGTGCCACCAGTGCTTCCGGGGACTCTGGGGCCAACGTCCTGACTTTC
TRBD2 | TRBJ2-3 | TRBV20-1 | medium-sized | CSAPGLAEKGDTQYF | TGCAGTGCACCCGGACTAGCGGAAAAGGGAGATACGCAGTATTTT
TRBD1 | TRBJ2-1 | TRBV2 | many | CASSEQGVKDEQFF | TGTGCCAGCAGCGAACAGGGGGTCAAGGATGAGCAGTTCTTC
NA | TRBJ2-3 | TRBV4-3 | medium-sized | CASSQDPSSTQYF | TGCGCCAGCAGCCAAGATCCTAGCAGTACGCAGTATTTT
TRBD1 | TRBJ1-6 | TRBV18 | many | CASSPETGGNSPLHF | TGTGCCAGCTCACCTGAAACAGGGGGAAATTCACCCCTCCACTTT
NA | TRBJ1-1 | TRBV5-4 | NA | CASILTILGEAFF | TGTGCCAGCATCTTGACCATATTGGGAGAAGCTTTCTTT
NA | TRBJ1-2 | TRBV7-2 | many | CASRWALTYGYTF | TGTGCCAGCAGATGGGCCTTAACGTATGGCTACACCTTC